This TCR beta chain was captured in a study of immune cell composition in non-small cell lung cancer. This table comes from immunoSEQ multiplex PCR, and its TCRdb copy is limited to in-frame clones, with some not included. The sample records more than 7,000 clones, about 70% being singletons. The TCR was taken from a human donor with non-small cell lung cancer. Source material: lung tumor tissue.

CDR3 bases: TGTGCCAGCAGTGAAGGGTGGCCCGATGCACATGGCTACACCTTC. Its protein is CASSEGWPDAHGYTF. The V and J genes are TRBV6-1 and TRBJ1-2, with D unclear. Deletions cut 1 base from V and 6 bases from J, with 15 bases between. This CDR3 comprises 15 residues. Germline V gene lookup returns CDR1 MNHNS and CDR2 SASEGT.